The next 9 T cell receptor beta chains were all read from a single sample in a study of T cell responses to AZD1222 COVID-19 vaccine. Libraries were prepared by immunoSEQ multiplex PCR; TCRdb keeps only in-frame clonotypes and omits some of them. This sample has some 150,000 clones, with more than 90% found just once. The sample here was peripheral blood, taken 28 days after the second AZD1222 dose. The receptor set was obtained from an adult who received the AZD1222 COVID-19 vaccine.

This clone was counted a single time. The V call is TRBV6-5, the J call TRBJ2-7; 9 bases line up with TRBD1. Trimming cost V 7 bases and J 2 bases; bases outside gene matches: 6. In germline, CDR1 is MNHEY, CDR2 SVGAGI. The CDR3 consists of 14 residues. The CDR3 nucleotides are TGTGCCAGCATTAGGGGACAGGGTGCCTACGAGCAGTACTTC. Its translation: CASIRGQGAYEQYF.

CDR3 residues: CAWSEKNQNTGELFF. The CDR3 DNA sequence: TGTGCCTGGAGTGAAAAGAACCAGAACACCGGGGAGCTGTTTTTT. This chain links TRBV30 with TRBJ2-2; D is ambiguous. V dropped 1 base and J dropped 1 base, with 10 bases sitting between them. In germline, CDR1 is GTSNPN, CDR2 SVGIG (reference sequence). The CDR3 totals 15 residues.

The chain recombines TRBV11-2 with TRBJ1-1; D is ambiguous. V shed 4 bases and J shed 5 bases, with 14 bases lying between them. The CDR3 contains 14 residues. Germline CDR1 SGHAT, CDR2 FQNNGV. CDR3 amino acids: CASSSQTYSTEAFF. The CDR3 coding sequence is TGTGCCAGCAGCTCCCAGACATACAGTACTGAAGCTTTCTTT.

Here the CDR3 DNA reads TGCGCCAGCAGCCAACAGGGCCTCTATGGCTACACCTTC. Encoded protein: CASSQQGLYGYTF. The chain couples TRBV4-1 to TRBJ1-2, with a tentative D call TRBD1 (5 bases). V was pared by 2 bases and J by 4 bases, with 8 bases between. The CDR3 runs 13 residues. Germline CDR1 reads MGHRA; CDR2 reads YSYEKL.

The V call is TRBV10-2, the J call TRBJ1-1; perhaps TRBD1 as D (6 bases). V was clipped by 6 bases and J by 2 bases, with 13 bases between them. Per germline, CDR1 WSHSY and CDR2 SAAADI. CDR3 length equals 14 residues. In DNA form, the CDR3 reads TGCGCCAGCAGAGTCAGGGGAGAAAACACTGAAGCTTTCTTT. Translated: CASRVRGENTEAFF.

The rearrangement links TRBV2 to TRBJ1-1; maybe TRBD1 (5 bases). Per germline, CDR1 SNHLY and CDR2 FYNNEI. The CDR3 has 14 residues. V was shortened by 3 bases and J by 3 bases, with 11 bases between the two germline ends. CDR3 nucleotides: TGTGCCAGCAGTGAGAAGTGGGGGGACACTGAAGCTTTCTTT. Translating gives CASSEKWGDTEAFF.

The chain uses TRBV5-6 and TRBJ1-5; TRBD1 is a possible D gene (6 bases). V was pared by 4 bases and J by 2 bases, with 13 bases between. Germline V gives CDR1 SGHDT, CDR2 YYEEEE. The CDR3 length is 15 residues. CDR3 in amino acids: CASSLGGAGNQPQHF. The CDR3 DNA reads as TGTGCCAGCAGCCTCGGGGGGGCCGGCAATCAGCCCCAGCATTTT.

The chain links TRBV14 to TRBJ2-5; D is undetermined. The CDR3 is made up of 11 amino acids. Between the trimmed V and J ends, which lost 3 bases and 5 bases, there was a span of 4 bases. CDR1 and CDR2 from the germline V gene are SGHDN and FVKESK. The DNA for the CDR3 is TGTGCCAGCAGCCACGGGGAGACCCAGTACTTC. Amino acid sequence: CASSHGETQYF.

This clone appeared a single time. The rearrangement links TRBV9 to TRBJ2-1, with 7 bases aligning to TRBD1. Looked up from germline, CDR1 is SGDLS and CDR2 is YYNGEE. Trimming cost V 3 bases and J 3 bases; bases outside gene matches: 9. The CDR3 has 16 residues. CDR3 in DNA: TGTGCCAGCAGCGAAAGCGGAGCAGGGGGCTACAATGAGCAGTTCTTC. It is translated as CASSESGAGGYNEQFF.